This TCR beta chain was sequenced during a study of regulatory T cells in long-lasting Graves disease. Study background: Graves' cases, newly diagnosed, had used antithyroid drugs under 3 months.

Time point defined: newly diagnosed GD, antithyroid drugs for less than 3 months. PBMC RNA served as the TCR library source. Libraries of TCR beta came from iRepertoire HTBI primers plus Arm-PCR of CDR3 regions. TCRdb ran MiXCR on the multiplex PCR reads and lists one entry per CDR3 protein. The sample contains 350,000 to 500,000 distinct CDR3 sequences, roughly 15% of which appear only once. J lost 5 bases, V lost 5 bases, and 10 bases had no gene match. CDR3 length: 16 residues. CDR1 and CDR2 (germline): SEHNR, FQNEAQ (reference sequence). This sample also belongs to another study, concerning T cells in Graves' hyperthyroidism and ophthalmopathy. That work adds: Newly diagnosed patients aged 18 to 65 had hyperthyroidism of under 2 months' duration.

V is TRBV7-9 and J is TRBJ2-5, with TRBD2 identical over 11 bases. The receptor's source is a young woman with Graves disease. Specimen: peripheral blood mononuclear cells (PBMCs), collected at new diagnosis, from a patient treated with antithyroid drugs. The CDR3 DNA reads as TGTGCCAGCAGCCGGGGACTAGCGGACTCGGGCGAGACCCAGTACTTC. Translation gives CASSRGLADSGETQYF.